The 15 T cell receptor beta chains listed next were all sequenced from one sample in a study of CD8+CD57+ T cells in acquired aplastic anemia. Both TCR beta VDJ combination and CDR3 sequence profiling were carried out. Genomic DNA was the template for this profiling. TCRdb fed the reads into MiXCR, producing one record per CDR3 protein. Altogether under 250,000 distinct CDR3 sequences are present, approximately 35% being singletons, with the ten largest covering roughly 1.1%. Sequences were obtained from sorted CD4+, CD8+, or CD8+CD57+ T cells (not recorded which) from PBMCs. These receptors were obtained from a human donor in good health, serving as a control.

The chain employs TRBV10-3 and TRBJ1-2, with TRBD1 matching 7 bases. J was trimmed by 5 bases and V by 4 bases; bases with no gene match: 4. CDR1 is ENHRY, CDR2 SYGVKD, per germline. The CDR3 loop spans 13 amino acids. This CDR3 is CAISARGPYGYTF. DNA for the CDR3: TGTGCCATCAGTGCTAGGGGGCCTTATGGCTACACCTTC.

This clonotype was detected only a few times. V is TRBV6-5 and J is TRBJ2-3, with 7 bases fitting TRBD2. V lost 4 bases, J lost 5 bases, and 12 bases stayed unmatched. CDR3 length equals 16 residues. Per germline, CDR1 MNHEY and CDR2 SVGAGI. The CDR3 sequence is CASSSGSREFQDTQYF. The CDR3 DNA reads TGTGCCAGCAGTTCGGGCTCGCGGGAGTTTCAAGATACGCAGTATTTT.

This clonotype was seen a few times. V gene TRBV6-4 combines with J gene TRBJ1-1; D unclear. V was trimmed by 8 bases and J by 2 bases, leaving 12 bases between them. The CDR3 sequence is 13 residues long. CDR1 and CDR2 from the germline V gene are MRHNA and SNTAGT. CDR3 sequence: CASGNSVNTEAFF. The CDR3 DNA follows: TGTGCCAGCGGTAACTCAGTAAACACTGAAGCTTTCTTT.

Worth noting for this clonotype: Being one base from a much bigger clone, this may be a read error. The chain employs TRBV7-8 and TRBJ2-3; 8 nucleotides match TRBD2. Germline V gene sequence: CDR1 SGHVS, CDR2 FQNEAQ. The CDR3 has 15 residues. CDR3 DNA sequence: TGTCCCAGCAAGCTCCGGGGGGGCTCCACAGATACGCAGTATTTT. This translates into CPSKLRGGSTDTQYF.

A single count supports this clonotype. The chain is built from TRBV7-9 and TRBJ1-2, with D perhaps matching TRBD1 (5 bases). The CDR3 runs 13 residues. Germline lookup yields CDR1 SEHNR and CDR2 FQNEAQ (reference sequence). Trimming took 8 bases from V and 4 from J, leaving 14 bases between them. The CDR3 spells CASSPKGFYGYTF. The CDR3 DNA sequence: TGTGCCAGCTCACCCAAGGGGTTCTATGGCTACACCTTC.

This clonotype was seen a few times. This may be a read error: a much more frequent sequence differs by one nucleotide. The V call is TRBV24-1, the J call TRBJ1-4; tentatively, D is TRBD1 (6 bases). Germline V gene lookup returns CDR1 KGHDR and CDR2 SFDVKD. The CDR3 runs 15 residues. Trimming stripped 5 bases from V and 8 bases from J, with 17 bases between. The CDR3 sequence is CATSGARGGEEKLFF. The CDR3 DNA reads as TGTGCCACCAGTGGTGCCAGGGGAGGAGAGGAAAAACTGTTTTTT.

This clonotype has only a few counts. This may stem from a read error, because a much larger clone lies one nucleotide away. The V gene is TRBV7-2, the J gene TRBJ1-2; TRBD1 might be the D (6 bases). The germline V gene encodes CDR1 SGHTA and CDR2 FQGNSA. CDR3 size: 14 residues. The V gene lost 1 base and the J gene lost 7 bases, with 13 bases spanning the gap. The CDR3 protein is CASSLGGAAGGYTF. The CDR3 DNA follows: TGTGCCAGCAGCTTAGGGGGGGCCGCCGGTGGCTACACCTTC.

This clonotype was seen repeatedly, ten times or more. V usage is TRBV7-9 and J usage is TRBJ1-1; D ambiguous. This CDR3 is 14 amino acids long. Trimming cost V 5 bases and J 1 base, with 11 bases left between them. CDR1 is SEHNR and CDR2 is FQNEAQ in the germline V gene (reference sequence). The CDR3 bases are TGTGCCAGCAGCCCCCCCAGGACGAACACTGAAGCTTTCTTT. Protein: CASSPPRTNTEAFF.

V is TRBV2 and J is TRBJ1-4; D remains unclear. Trimming removed 2 bases from V and 8 bases from J, with 12 bases in between. This CDR3 has 14 residues. Germline V gene data show CDR1 as SNHLY and CDR2 as FYNNEI. The CDR3 protein is CASSEPRAQEKLFF. DNA for the CDR3: TGTGCCAGCAGTGAACCTAGGGCTCAGGAAAAACTGTTTTTT.

This chain joins TRBV7-9 and TRBJ2-5; D not certain. The CDR3 length is 15 residues. V gave up 0 bases and J gave up 0 bases, with 8 bases separating them. Germline lookup yields CDR1 SEHNR and CDR2 FQNEAQ (reference sequence). The CDR3: CASSLAQMYQETQYF. The CDR3 nucleotides read TGTGCCAGCAGCTTAGCGCAGATGTACCAAGAGACCCAGTACTTC.

This chain connects TRBV25-1 to TRBJ2-3; TRBD2 might be the D (6 bases). The germline CDR1 and CDR2 sequences are MGHDK and SYGVNS. Trimming removed 4 bases from V and 10 bases from J, with 15 bases in between. The CDR3 covers 13 residues. The CDR3 DNA is TGTGCCAGCAGTGGTTTCTTCGGGGAGGCGCAGTATTTT. Translated, it gives CASSGFFGEAQYF.

In this sample, this clonotype turned up many times. This chain joins TRBV2 and TRBJ1-2; 12 bases fit TRBD1. With 6 bases clipped from V and 5 bases from J, the junction kept 7 bases outside the gene matches. CDR3 length: 15 residues. Germline V gene sequence: CDR1 SNHLY, CDR2 FYNNEI. The chain's CDR3 is CASRTGTGGVYGYTF. CDR3 in DNA: TGTGCCAGCAGAACAGGGACAGGGGGCGTGTATGGCTACACCTTC.

The table lists this clonotype with many counts. The germline gene is not matched at one end of the junction; a read error may be the cause. CDR3 in DNA: TGTGCCAGCAGTTTATATCGGTCGGTGTTCTTC. Amino acids: CASSLYRSVFF. This sequence joins TRBV12-3 or TRBV12-4 and TRBJ1-2, with D hard to call. This CDR3 has 11 residues.

Comment on this clonotype: One end of the junction is discordant with germline, which a read error may explain. This rearrangement joins TRBV24-1 to TRBJ2-7, with 12 bases lining up with TRBD1. This CDR3 contains 15 residues. Germline V gives CDR1 KGHDR, CDR2 SFDVKD. The CDR3, as DNA: TGTGCCACCAGTGATAGGCGGGACAGGGGGCACGAGCAGTGCTTC. Its protein product is CATSDRRDRGHEQCF.

The genes are TRBV29-1 and TRBJ1-5; no clear D. Germline loops: CDR1 SQVTM, CDR2 ANQGSEA. V gave up 4 bases and J gave up 5 bases, with 12 bases separating them. The CDR3 is made up of 13 amino acids. The CDR3 region has the DNA TGCAGCGTTGGCCAGGAGATCGATCAGCCCCAGCATTTT. It translates to CSVGQEIDQPQHF.